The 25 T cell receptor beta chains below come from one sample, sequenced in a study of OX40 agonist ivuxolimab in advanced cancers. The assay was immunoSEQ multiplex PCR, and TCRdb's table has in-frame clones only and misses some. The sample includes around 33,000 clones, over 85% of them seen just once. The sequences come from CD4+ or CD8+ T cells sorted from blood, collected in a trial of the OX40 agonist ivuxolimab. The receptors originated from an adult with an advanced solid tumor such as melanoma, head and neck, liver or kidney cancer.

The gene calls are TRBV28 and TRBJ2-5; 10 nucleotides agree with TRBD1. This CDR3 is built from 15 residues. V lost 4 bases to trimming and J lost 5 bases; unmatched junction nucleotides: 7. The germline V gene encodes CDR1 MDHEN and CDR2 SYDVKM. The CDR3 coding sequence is TGTGCCAGCAGTTGGGAGGGACAGGGGAGGGAGACCCAGTACTTC. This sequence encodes CASSWEGQGRETQYF.

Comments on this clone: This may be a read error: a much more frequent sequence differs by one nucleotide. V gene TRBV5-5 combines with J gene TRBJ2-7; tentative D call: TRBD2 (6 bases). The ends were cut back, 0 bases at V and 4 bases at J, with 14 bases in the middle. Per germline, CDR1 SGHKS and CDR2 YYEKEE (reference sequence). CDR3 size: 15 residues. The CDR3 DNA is TGTGCCAGCAGCTTGGTAGGAGGGAGGCTGTACGAGCAGTACTTC. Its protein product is CASSLVGGRLYEQYF.

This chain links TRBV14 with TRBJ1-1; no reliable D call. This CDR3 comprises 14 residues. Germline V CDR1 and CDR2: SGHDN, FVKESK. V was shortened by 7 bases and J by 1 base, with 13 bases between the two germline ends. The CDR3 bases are TGTGCCAGCACCCCAGGAATGGGGAACACTGAAGCTTTCTTT. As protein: CASTPGMGNTEAFF.

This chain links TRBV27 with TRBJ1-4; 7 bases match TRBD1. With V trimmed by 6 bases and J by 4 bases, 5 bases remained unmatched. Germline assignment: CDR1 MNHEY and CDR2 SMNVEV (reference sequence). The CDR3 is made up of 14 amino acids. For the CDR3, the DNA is TGTGCCAGCAGCTCCGGGACAGTTAATGAAAAACTGTTTTTT. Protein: CASSSGTVNEKLFF.

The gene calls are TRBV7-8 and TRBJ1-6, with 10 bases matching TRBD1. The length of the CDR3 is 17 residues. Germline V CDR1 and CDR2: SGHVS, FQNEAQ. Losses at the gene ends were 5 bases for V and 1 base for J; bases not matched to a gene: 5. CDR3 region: CASSPRTGGSYNSPLHF. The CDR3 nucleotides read TGTGCCAGCAGCCCAAGGACAGGGGGATCCTATAATTCACCCCTCCACTTT.

Here the CDR3 reads CASRSHRNEKLFF. The CDR3 DNA reads TGTGCCAGTAGATCCCACAGGAATGAAAAACTGTTTTTT. This chain uses TRBV19 with TRBJ1-4; D might be TRBD1 (5 bases). With 6 bases removed from V and 5 bases from J, the gap between germline ends came to 10 bases. CDR1 LNHDA and CDR2 SQIVND come from the germline V gene (reference sequence). There are 13 residues in the CDR3.

CDR3 protein: CAWKRFTEAFF. DNA for the CDR3: TGTGCCTGGAAGAGATTCACTGAAGCTTTCTTT. The V and J genes are TRBV30 and TRBJ1-1; D call uncertain. V was pared by 4 bases and J by 4 bases, with 7 bases between. The CDR3 covers 11 residues. Germline V gene lookup returns CDR1 GTSNPN and CDR2 SVGIG (reference sequence).

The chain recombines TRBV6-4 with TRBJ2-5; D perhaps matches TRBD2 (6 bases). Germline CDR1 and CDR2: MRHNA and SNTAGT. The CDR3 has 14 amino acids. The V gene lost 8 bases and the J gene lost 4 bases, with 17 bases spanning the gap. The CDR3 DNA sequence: TGTGCCAGCGGAACGGGAGAGGGTAGAGAGACCCAGTACTTC. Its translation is CASGTGEGRETQYF.

CDR3 in DNA: TGTGCCAGCAGTCCGACCAAGGGACGGGAGACCCAGTACTTC. Protein sequence: CASSPTKGRETQYF. V and J are TRBV28 and TRBJ2-5; D is possibly TRBD1 or TRBD2 (5 bases each). Germline V gene data show CDR1 as MDHEN and CDR2 as SYDVKM. This CDR3 comprises 14 residues. V shed 5 bases and J shed 5 bases, with 15 bases lying between them.

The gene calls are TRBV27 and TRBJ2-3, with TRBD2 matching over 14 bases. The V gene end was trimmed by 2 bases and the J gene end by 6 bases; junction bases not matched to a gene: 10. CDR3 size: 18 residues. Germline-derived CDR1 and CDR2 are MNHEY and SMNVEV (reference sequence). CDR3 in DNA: TGTGCCAGCAGTTTAGCTGGGACTAGCGGGAGTTCGTGGGATACGCAGTATTTT. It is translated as CASSLAGTSGSSWDTQYF.

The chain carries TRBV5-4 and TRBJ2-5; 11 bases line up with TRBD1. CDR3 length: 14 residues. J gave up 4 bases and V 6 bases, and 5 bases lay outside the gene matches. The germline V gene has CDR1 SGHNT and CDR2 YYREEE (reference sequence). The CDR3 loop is CASTGTGGGETQYF. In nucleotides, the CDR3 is TGTGCCAGCACCGGGACAGGGGGAGGAGAGACCCAGTACTTC. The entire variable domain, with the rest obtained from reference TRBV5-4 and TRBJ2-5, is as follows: ETGVTQSPTHLIKTRGQQVTLRCSSQSGHNTVSWYQQALGQGPQFIFQYYREEENGRGNFPPRFSGLQFPNYSSELNVNALELDDSALYLCASTGTGGGETQYFGPGTRLLVL.

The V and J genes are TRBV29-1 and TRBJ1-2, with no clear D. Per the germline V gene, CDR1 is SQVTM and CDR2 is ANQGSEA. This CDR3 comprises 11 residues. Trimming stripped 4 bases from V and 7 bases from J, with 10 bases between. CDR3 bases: TGCAGCGTTGGAGGGTCAGGTGGCTACACCTTC. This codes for CSVGGSGGYTF.

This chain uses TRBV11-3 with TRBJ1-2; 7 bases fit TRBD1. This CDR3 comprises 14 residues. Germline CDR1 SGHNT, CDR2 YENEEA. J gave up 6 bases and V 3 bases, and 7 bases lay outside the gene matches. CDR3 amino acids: CASSLGQPDHGYTF. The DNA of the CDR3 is TGTGCCAGCAGCTTGGGACAGCCCGACCATGGCTACACCTTC.

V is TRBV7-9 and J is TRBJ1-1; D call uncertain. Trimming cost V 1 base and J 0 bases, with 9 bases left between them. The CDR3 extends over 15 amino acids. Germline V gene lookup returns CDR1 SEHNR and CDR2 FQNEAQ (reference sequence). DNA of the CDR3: TGTGCCAGCAGCTTAGAGGGCACCTTGAACACTGAAGCTTTCTTT. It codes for CASSLEGTLNTEAFF.

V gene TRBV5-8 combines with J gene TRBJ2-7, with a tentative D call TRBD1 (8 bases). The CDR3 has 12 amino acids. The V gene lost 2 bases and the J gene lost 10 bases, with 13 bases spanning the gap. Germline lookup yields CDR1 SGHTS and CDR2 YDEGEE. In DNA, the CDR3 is TGTGCCAGCAGCTTACAGGGGGGGTTTCAGTACTTC. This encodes CASSLQGGFQYF.

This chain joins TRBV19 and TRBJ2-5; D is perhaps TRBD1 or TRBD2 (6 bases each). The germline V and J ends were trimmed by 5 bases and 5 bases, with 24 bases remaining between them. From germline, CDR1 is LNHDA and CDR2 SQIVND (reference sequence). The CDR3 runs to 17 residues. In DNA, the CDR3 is TGTGCCAGTAGTCCTCCCGGTGGAGGGGGTAAGGGGGAGACCCAGTACTTC. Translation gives CASSPPGGGGKGETQYF.

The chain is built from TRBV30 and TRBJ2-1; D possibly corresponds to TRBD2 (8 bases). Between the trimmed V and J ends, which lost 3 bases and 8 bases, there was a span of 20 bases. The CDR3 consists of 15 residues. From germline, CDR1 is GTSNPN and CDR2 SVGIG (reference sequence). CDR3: CAWSGEGAGGDEQFF. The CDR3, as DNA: TGTGCCTGGAGCGGGGAGGGGGCGGGGGGCGATGAGCAGTTCTTC.

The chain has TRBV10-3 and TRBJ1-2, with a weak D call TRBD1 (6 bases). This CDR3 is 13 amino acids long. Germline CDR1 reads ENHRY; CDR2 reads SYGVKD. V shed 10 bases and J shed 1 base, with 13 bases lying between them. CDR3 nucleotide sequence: TGTGCCACCGAGGACAGAGATAACTATGGCTACACCTTC. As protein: CATEDRDNYGYTF.

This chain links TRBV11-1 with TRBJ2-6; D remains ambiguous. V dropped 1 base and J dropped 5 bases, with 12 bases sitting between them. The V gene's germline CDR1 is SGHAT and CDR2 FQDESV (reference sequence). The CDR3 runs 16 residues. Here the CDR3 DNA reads TGTGCCAGCAGCTTAGAGTGGGGTCCCCGGGCCAACGTCCTGACTTTC. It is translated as CASSLEWGPRANVLTF. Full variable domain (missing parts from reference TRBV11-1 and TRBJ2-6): EAEVAQSPRYKITEKSQAVAFWCDPISGHATLYWYRQILGQGPELLVQFQDESVVDDSQLPKDRFSAERLKGVDSTLKIQPAELGDSAMYLCASSLEWGPRANVLTFGAGSRLTVL.

CDR3 nucleotide sequence: TGCGCCAGCAGCGACATACTAGCGGGGACGTACAATGAGCAGTTCTTC. Translation: CASSDILAGTYNEQFF. The chain is built from TRBV5-1 and TRBJ2-1; 10 positions match TRBD2. V lost 4 bases and J lost 4; bases outside the gene matches: 8. This CDR3 has 16 amino acids. Germline V gene lookup returns CDR1 SGHRS and CDR2 YFSETQ.

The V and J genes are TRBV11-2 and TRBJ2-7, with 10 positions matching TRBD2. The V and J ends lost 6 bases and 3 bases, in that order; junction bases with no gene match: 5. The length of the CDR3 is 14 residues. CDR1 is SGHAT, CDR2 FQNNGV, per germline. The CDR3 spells CASRGLAKYYEQYF. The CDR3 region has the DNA TGTGCCAGCAGGGGACTAGCGAAATACTACGAGCAGTACTTC.

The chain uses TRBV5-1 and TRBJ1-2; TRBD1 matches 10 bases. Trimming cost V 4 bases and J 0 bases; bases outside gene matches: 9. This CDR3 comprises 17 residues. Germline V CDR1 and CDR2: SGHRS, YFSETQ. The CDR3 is CASSPRTGGAANYGYTF. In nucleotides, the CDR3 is TGCGCCAGCAGCCCCCGGACAGGGGGAGCAGCTAACTATGGCTACACCTTC.

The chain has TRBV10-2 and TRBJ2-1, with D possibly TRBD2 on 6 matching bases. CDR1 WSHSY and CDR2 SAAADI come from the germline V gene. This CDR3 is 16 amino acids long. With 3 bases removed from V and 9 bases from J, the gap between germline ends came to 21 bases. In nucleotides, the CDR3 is TGCGCCAGCAGTGACCCCGGGGCAGCCAAACTAGCTGAGCAGTTCTTC. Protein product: CASSDPGAAKLAEQFF.

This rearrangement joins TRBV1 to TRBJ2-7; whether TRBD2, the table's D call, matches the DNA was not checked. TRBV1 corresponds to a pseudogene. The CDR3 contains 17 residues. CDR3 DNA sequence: TGCACCAGCAGCCAAGATCGGCCGGGTCCCGCTCTCTGCGAGCAGTACTTC. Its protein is CTSSQDRPGPALCEQYF.

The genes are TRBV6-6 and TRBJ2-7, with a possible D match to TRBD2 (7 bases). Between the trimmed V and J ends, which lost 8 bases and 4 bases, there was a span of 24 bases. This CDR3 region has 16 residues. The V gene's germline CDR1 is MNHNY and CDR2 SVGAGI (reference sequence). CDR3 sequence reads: CASGQMGRGLGYEQYF. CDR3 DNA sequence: TGTGCCAGCGGACAAATGGGGCGGGGGCTCGGGTACGAGCAGTACTTC.